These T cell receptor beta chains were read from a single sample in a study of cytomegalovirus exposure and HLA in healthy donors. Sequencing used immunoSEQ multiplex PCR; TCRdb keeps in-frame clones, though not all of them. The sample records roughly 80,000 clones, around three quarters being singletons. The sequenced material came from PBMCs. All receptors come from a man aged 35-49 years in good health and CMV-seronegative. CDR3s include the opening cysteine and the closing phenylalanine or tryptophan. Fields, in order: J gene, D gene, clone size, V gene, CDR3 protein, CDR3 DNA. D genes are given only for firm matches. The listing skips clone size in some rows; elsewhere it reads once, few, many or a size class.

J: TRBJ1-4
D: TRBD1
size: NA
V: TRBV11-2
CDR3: CASSLRPGTGGEKLFF
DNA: TGTGCCAGCAGCTTGCGGCCCGGGACAGGAGGTGAAAAACTGTTTTTT

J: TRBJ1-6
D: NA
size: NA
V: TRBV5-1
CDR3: CASSLGQGLRSPLHF
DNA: TGCGCCAGCAGCTTGGGTCAGGGTCTAAGATCACCCCTCCACTTT

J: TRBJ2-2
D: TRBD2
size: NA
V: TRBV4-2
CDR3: CASSQVAGLAGGQGTGELFF
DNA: TGTGCCAGCAGCCAAGTTGCGGGACTAGCGGGGGGGCAAGGGACCGGGGAGCTGTTTTTT

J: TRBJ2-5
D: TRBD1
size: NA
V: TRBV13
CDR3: CASSSNNQDRGETQYF
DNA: TGTGCCAGCAGCTCAAACAACCAGGACAGGGGAGAGACCCAGTACTTC

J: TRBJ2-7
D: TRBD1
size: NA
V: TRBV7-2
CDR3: CASSGDRAYEQYF
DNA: TGTGCCAGCAGCGGGGACAGGGCCTACGAGCAGTACTTC

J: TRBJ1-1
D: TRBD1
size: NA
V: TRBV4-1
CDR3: CASSLGQVNTEAFF
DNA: TGCGCCAGCAGCCTCGGACAGGTCAACACTGAAGCTTTCTTT

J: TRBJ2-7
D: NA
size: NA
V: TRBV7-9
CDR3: CASSLGGWVTSYEQYF
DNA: TGTGCCAGCAGCTTAGGGGGCTGGGTTACCTCCTACGAGCAGTACTTC

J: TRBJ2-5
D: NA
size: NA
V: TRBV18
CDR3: CASSGQANQETQYF
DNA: TGTGCCAGCTCGGGGCAGGCAAATCAAGAGACCCAGTACTTC

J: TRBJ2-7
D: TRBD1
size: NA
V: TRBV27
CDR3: CASSYGTAYEQYF
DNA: TGTGCCAGCAGTTACGGGACAGCCTACGAGCAGTACTTC

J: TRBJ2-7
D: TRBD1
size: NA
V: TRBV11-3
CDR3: CASSLGSGTGSYEQYF
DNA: TGTGCCAGCAGCTTAGGGTCCGGGACAGGATCCTACGAGCAGTACTTC

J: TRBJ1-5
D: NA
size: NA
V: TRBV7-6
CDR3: CASGAQGQPQHF
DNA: TGTGCCAGCGGTGCGCAGGGACAGCCCCAGCATTTT

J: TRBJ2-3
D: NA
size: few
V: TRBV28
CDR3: CASSLEKRPQYF
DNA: TGTGCCAGCAGTCTAGAGAAGAGGCCGCAGTATTTT

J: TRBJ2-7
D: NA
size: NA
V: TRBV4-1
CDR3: CASSQDYAGFGSYEQYF
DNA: TGCGCCAGCAGCCAAGATTATGCAGGGTTTGGTTCCTACGAGCAGTACTTC

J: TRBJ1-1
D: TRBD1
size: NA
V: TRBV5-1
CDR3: CASSPRQGYTEAFF
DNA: TGCGCCAGCAGCCCCCGACAGGGTTATACTGAAGCTTTCTTT

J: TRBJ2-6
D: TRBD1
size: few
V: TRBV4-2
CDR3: CASSQVRTGGTGANVLTF
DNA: TGTGCCAGCAGCCAAGTTAGGACAGGGGGCACCGGGGCCAACGTCCTGACTTTC

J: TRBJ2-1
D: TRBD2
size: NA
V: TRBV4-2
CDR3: CASSLTSGGSVSYNEQFF
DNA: TGTGCCAGCAGCTTGACTAGCGGGGGCTCTGTTTCCTACAATGAGCAGTTCTTC

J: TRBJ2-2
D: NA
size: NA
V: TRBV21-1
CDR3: CASTLMDRGPQNTGELFF
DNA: TGTGCCAGCACCCTGATGGACAGGGGGCCTCAGAACACCGGGGAGCTGTTTTTT

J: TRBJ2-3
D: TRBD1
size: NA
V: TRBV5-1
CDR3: CASSLPSGGKADTQYF
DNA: TGCGCCAGCAGCTTGCCGTCAGGGGGCAAGGCAGATACGCAGTATTTT

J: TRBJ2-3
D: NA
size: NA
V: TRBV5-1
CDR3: CASSLDAVTDTQYF
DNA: TGCGCCAGCAGCTTGGATGCGGTCACAGATACGCAGTATTTT

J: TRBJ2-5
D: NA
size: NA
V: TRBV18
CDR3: CASSPPSYAETQYF
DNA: TGTGCCAGCTCACCACCAAGCTATGCGGAGACCCAGTACTTC

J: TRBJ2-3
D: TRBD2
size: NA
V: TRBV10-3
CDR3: CAISAPGGGGTDTQYF
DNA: TGTGCCATCAGTGCCCCCGGCGGGGGGGGCACAGATACGCAGTATTTT

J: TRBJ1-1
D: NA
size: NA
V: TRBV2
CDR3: CASSVQLNTEAFF
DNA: TGTGCCAGCAGTGTCCAGTTGAACACTGAAGCTTTCTTT

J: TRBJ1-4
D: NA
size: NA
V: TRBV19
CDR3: CASNRKGGTLNEKLFF
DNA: TGTGCCAGTAATAGAAAGGGAGGGACTTTGAATGAAAAACTGTTTTTT

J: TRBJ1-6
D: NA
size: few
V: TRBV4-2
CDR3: CASSQVGGRLDNSPLHF
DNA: TGTGCCAGCAGCCAAGTAGGGGGTCGACTCGATAATTCACCCCTCCACTTT

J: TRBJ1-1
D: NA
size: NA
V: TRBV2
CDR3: CASSVSGGTEAFF
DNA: TGTGCCAGCAGTGTATCCGGAGGCACTGAAGCTTTCTTT

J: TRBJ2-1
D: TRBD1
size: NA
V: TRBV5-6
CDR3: CASSRTGEDEQFF
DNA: TGTGCCAGCAGCCGGACAGGGGAGGATGAGCAGTTCTTC

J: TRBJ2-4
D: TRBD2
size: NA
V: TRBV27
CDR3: CASSLKIPTSGGAEATKNIQYF
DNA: TGTGCCAGCAGTTTAAAGATTCCGACTAGCGGGGGGGCCGAGGCAACCAAAAACATTCAGTACTTC

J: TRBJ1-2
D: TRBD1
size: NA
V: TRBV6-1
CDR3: CASRPTGVDGYPF
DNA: TGTGCCAGCAGACCCACAGGGGTTGATGGCTACCCCTTC

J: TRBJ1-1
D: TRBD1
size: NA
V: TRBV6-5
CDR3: CASSRDRRNTEAFF
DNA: TGTGCCAGCAGTCGGGACAGGAGGAACACTGAAGCTTTCTTT

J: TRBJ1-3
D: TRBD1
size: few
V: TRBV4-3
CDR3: CASSRVVTGGNTIYF
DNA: TGCGCCAGCAGCCGCGTAGTGACAGGGGGAAACACCATATATTTT

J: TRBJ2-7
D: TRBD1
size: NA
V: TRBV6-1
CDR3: CASVPGQGYEQYF
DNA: TGTGCCAGCGTTCCGGGACAGGGTTACGAGCAGTACTTC

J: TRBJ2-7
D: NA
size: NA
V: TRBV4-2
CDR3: CASSQAMTVSSYEQYF
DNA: TGTGCCAGCAGCCAAGCTATGACAGTTAGCTCCTACGAGCAGTACTTC

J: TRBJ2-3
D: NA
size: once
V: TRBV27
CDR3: CASSFLPGSYLRTQYF
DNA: TGTGCCAGCAGTTTCCTACCCGGTAGCTACCTTAGGACGCAGTATTTT

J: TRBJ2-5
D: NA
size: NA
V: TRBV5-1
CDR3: CASSLALETQYF
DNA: TGCGCCAGCAGCTTGGCCTTGGAGACCCAGTACTTC

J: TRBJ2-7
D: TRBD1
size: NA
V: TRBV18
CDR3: CASSPATGGRYEQYF
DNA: TGTGCCAGCTCACCAGCGACAGGGGGAAGGTACGAGCAGTACTTC

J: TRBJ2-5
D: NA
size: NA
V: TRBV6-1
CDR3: CASSATWTYQETQYF
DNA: TGTGCCAGCAGCGCCACTTGGACATATCAAGAGACCCAGTACTTC

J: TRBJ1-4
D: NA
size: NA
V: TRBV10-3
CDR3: CAISRGADNEKLFF
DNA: TGTGCCATCAGTCGGGGGGCGGACAATGAAAAACTGTTTTTT

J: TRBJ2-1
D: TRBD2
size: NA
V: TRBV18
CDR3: CASPRTSGGRGHEQFF
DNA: TGTGCCAGCCCGCGGACTAGCGGGGGCCGAGGGCATGAGCAGTTCTTC

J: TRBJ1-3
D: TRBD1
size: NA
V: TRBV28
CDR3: CASSTLQGAGNTIYF
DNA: TGTGCCAGCAGTACGTTACAGGGGGCTGGAAACACCATATATTTT

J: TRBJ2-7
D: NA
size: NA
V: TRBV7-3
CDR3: CASSLGSSLSYEQYF
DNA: TGTGCCAGCAGCTTAGGCAGTAGCCTATCCTACGAGCAGTACTTC

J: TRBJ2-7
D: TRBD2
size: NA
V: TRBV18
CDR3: CASSPLGLAEIYEQYF
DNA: TGTGCCAGCTCACCACTAGGACTAGCGGAGATCTACGAGCAGTACTTC

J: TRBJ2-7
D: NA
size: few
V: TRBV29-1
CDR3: CSVVTGHFIEQYF
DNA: TGCAGCGTCGTGACAGGACATTTTATCGAGCAGTACTTC

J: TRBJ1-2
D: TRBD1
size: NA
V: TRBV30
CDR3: CAWNDRGHGYTF
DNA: TGTGCCTGGAACGACAGGGGGCATGGCTACACCTTC

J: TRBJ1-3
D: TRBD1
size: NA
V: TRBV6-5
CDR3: CASSYRTGSGNTIYF
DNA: TGTGCCAGCAGTTACAGGACAGGGTCTGGAAACACCATATATTTT

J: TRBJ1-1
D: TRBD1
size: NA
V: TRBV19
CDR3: CASTPGGTGLRGGTEAFF
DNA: TGTGCCAGTACCCCAGGTGGGACAGGGCTTAGGGGAGGCACTGAAGCTTTCTTT

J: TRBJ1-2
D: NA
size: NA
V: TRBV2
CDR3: CASSGAVYYGYTF
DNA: TGTGCCAGCAGTGGAGCTGTCTATTATGGCTACACCTTC

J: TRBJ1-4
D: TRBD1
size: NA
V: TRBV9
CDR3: CASSVSEGRTGREKLFF
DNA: TGTGCCAGCAGCGTATCTGAAGGAAGGACAGGGCGTGAAAAACTGTTTTTT

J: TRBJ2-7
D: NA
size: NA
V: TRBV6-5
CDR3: CASSYMTGYYEQYF
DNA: TGTGCCAGCAGTTACATGACAGGCTACTACGAGCAGTACTTC

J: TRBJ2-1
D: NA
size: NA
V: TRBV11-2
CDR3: CASRLQDYSFDEQFF
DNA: TGTGCCAGCAGACTACAGGACTATAGTTTCGATGAGCAGTTCTTC

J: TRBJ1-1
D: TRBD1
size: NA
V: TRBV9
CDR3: CASSPRTGGEGEAFF
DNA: TGTGCCAGCAGCCCGAGGACAGGGGGCGAGGGTGAAGCTTTCTTT

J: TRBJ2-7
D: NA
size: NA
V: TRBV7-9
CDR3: CASSLIEGIEQYF
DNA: TGTGCCAGCAGCTTGATAGAGGGAATCGAGCAGTACTTC

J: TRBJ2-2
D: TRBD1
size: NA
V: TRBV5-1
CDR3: CASSLAQGSTGELFF
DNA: TGCGCCAGCAGCTTGGCACAGGGGAGCACCGGGGAGCTGTTTTTT

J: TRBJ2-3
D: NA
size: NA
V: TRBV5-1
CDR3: CASSFSGSGTDTQYF
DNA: TGCGCCAGCAGCTTCAGCGGGTCTGGCACAGATACGCAGTATTTT

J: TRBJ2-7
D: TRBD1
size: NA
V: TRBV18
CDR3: CASSPGTGKSYEQYF
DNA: TGTGCCAGCTCACCGGGGACAGGGAAGTCCTACGAGCAGTACTTC

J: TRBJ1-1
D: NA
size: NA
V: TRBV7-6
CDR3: CATYGRGGTEAFF
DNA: TGTGCCACGTATGGACGGGGAGGCACTGAAGCTTTCTTT